This is a list of T cell receptor beta chains from one sample in a study of cytomegalovirus exposure and HLA in healthy donors. Using immunoSEQ multiplex PCR, the repertoire was profiled, and TCRdb retains in-frame clones only, with some absent. The sample comprises 90,000 to 150,000 clones, 75% to 80% of which are singletons, and approximately 3.5% rests with the top ten. Sequencing was done on a sample of PBMCs. The receptors here all came from a woman between 25 and 40 years old in good health and CMV-seropositive. Each CDR3 is given with its conserved first and last residue. A D gene is named only where the DNA matches it firmly. Part of the rows lack a size; the others show once, few, many or a class for expanded clones.

V gene: TRBV10-3; clone size: .; J gene: TRBJ1-1; D gene: .; CDR3 DNA: TGTGCCATCAGTGACGGTCCGGGAACTGAAGCTTTCTTT; CDR3 protein: CAISDGPGTEAFF
V gene: TRBV9; clone size: .; J gene: TRBJ1-6; D gene: TRBD1; CDR3 DNA: TGTGCCAGCAGCAAATGGACAGGGTCGTCGGGGGCCCTCCACTTT; CDR3 protein: CASSKWTGSSGALHF
V gene: TRBV7-6; clone size: .; J gene: TRBJ2-1; D gene: TRBD1; CDR3 DNA: TGTGCCAGCAGCCTTGGACAGGGGTCCTACAATGAGCAGTTCTTC; CDR3 protein: CASSLGQGSYNEQFF
V gene: TRBV5-1; clone size: .; J gene: TRBJ1-1; D gene: TRBD1; CDR3 DNA: TGCGCCAGCAGCGTGACAGGGGCCACTGAAGCTTTCTTT; CDR3 protein: CASSVTGATEAFF
V gene: TRBV6-1; clone size: .; J gene: TRBJ2-3; D gene: .; CDR3 DNA: TGTGCCAGCAGTGAAGTCCCCGGCACAGATACGCAGTATTTT; CDR3 protein: CASSEVPGTDTQYF
V gene: TRBV28; clone size: .; J gene: TRBJ2-1; D gene: TRBD1; CDR3 DNA: TGTGCCAGCAGTCCGGGACAGGGGTCCGACAATGAGCAGTTCTTC; CDR3 protein: CASSPGQGSDNEQFF
V gene: TRBV4-2; clone size: .; J gene: TRBJ2-1; D gene: .; CDR3 DNA: TGTGCCAGCAGCCAGGACGCGGGGGCCTCAGAGGGCTACAATGAGCAGTTCTTC; CDR3 protein: CASSQDAGASEGYNEQFF
V gene: TRBV4-3; clone size: .; J gene: TRBJ2-3; D gene: TRBD2; CDR3 DNA: TGCGCCAGCAGCCAAGACCTCATGTTGAGCGGGGCCAGGGTTAGCACAGATACGCAGTATTTT; CDR3 protein: CASSQDLMLSGARVSTDTQYF
V gene: TRBV5-6; clone size: .; J gene: TRBJ2-7; D gene: .; CDR3 DNA: TGTGCCAGCAGCGCTGCGCAGCGGACAGCCTACGAGCAGTACTTC; CDR3 protein: CASSAAQRTAYEQYF
V gene: TRBV7-9; clone size: .; J gene: TRBJ1-1; D gene: .; CDR3 DNA: TGTGCCAGCAGCTTGTTCGGTAAGAACACTGAAGCTTTCTTT; CDR3 protein: CASSLFGKNTEAFF
V gene: TRBV19; clone size: .; J gene: TRBJ1-5; D gene: TRBD1; CDR3 DNA: TGTGCCAGTAGCAGACAGGGTAGGGATCAGCCCCAGCATTTT; CDR3 protein: CASSRQGRDQPQHF
V gene: TRBV5-1; clone size: .; J gene: TRBJ2-5; D gene: .; CDR3 DNA: TGCGCCAGCAGCCGGACAAGCCAAGAGACCCAGTACTTC; CDR3 protein: CASSRTSQETQYF
V gene: TRBV30; clone size: .; J gene: TRBJ1-1; D gene: .; CDR3 DNA: TGTGCCTGGAGTGCCCTCGTGAGAGACACTGAAGCTTTCTTT; CDR3 protein: CAWSALVRDTEAFF
V gene: TRBV7-2; clone size: few; J gene: TRBJ2-5; D gene: .; CDR3 DNA: TGTGCCAGCAGCTTAGGCCATAGATTCCAAGAGACCCAGTACTTC; CDR3 protein: CASSLGHRFQETQYF
V gene: TRBV6-1; clone size: .; J gene: TRBJ2-7; D gene: TRBD1; CDR3 DNA: TGTGCCAGCCGTCGGGACAGGCTCTCCTACGAGCAGTACTTC; CDR3 protein: CASRRDRLSYEQYF
V gene: TRBV29-1; clone size: .; J gene: TRBJ2-3; D gene: .; CDR3 DNA: TGCAGCCTCTCGGTTAGTGGTACGCAGTATTTT; CDR3 protein: CSLSVSGTQYF
V gene: TRBV6-9; clone size: few; J gene: TRBJ2-2; D gene: TRBD1; CDR3 DNA: TGTGCCAGCAGTTACCAGGGACAGGGGGACACCGGGGAGCTGTTTTTT; CDR3 protein: CASSYQGQGDTGELFF
V gene: TRBV9; clone size: .; J gene: TRBJ2-1; D gene: TRBD2; CDR3 DNA: TGTGCCAGCAGCGTATCCCCGGGGGGGCCTTGGGATGAGCAGTTCTTC; CDR3 protein: CASSVSPGGPWDEQFF